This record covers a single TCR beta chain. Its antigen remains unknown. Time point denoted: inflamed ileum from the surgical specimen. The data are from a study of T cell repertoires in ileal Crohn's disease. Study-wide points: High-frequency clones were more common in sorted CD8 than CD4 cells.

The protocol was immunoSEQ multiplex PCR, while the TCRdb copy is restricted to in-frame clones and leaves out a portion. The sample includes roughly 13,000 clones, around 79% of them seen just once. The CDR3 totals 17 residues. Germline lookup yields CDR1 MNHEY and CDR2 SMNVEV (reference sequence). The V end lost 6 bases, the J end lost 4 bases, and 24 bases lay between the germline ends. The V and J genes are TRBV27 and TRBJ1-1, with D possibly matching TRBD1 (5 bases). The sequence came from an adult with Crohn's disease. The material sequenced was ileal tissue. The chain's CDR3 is CASRPTRTYRGTTEAFF. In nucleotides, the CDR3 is TGTGCCAGCAGACCTACTCGGACCTACCGGGGGACCACTGAAGCTTTCTTT.